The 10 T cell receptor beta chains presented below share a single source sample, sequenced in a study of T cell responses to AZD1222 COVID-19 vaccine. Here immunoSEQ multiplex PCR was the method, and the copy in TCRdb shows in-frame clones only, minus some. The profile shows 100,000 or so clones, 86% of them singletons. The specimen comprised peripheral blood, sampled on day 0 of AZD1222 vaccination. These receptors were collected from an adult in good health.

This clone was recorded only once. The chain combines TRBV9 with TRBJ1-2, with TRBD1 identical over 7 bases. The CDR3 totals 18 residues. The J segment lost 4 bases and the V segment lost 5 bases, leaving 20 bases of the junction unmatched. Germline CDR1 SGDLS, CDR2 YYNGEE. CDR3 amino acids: CASRTIFHRGLIVYGYTF. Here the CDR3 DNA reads TGTGCCAGCAGAACAATCTTCCACAGGGGTTTAATCGTCTATGGCTACACCTTC.

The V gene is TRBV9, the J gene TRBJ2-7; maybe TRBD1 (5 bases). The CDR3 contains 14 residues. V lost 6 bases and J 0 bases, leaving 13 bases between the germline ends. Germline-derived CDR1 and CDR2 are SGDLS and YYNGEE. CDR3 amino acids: CASTQGPSSYEQYF. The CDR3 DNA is TGTGCCAGCACCCAGGGCCCGAGCTCCTACGAGCAGTACTTC.

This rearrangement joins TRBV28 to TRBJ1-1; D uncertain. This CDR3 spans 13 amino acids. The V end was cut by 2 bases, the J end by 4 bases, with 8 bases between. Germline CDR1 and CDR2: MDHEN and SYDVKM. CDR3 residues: CASSLPWSTEAFF. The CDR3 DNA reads TGTGCCAGCAGTTTACCATGGAGCACTGAAGCTTTCTTT.

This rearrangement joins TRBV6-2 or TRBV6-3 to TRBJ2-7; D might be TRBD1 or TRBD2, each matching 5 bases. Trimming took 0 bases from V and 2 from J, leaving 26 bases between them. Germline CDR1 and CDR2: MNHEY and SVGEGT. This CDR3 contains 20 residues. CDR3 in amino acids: CASSYSNRWESGPPAYEQYF. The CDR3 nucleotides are TGTGCCAGCAGTTACTCGAATCGTTGGGAATCGGGGCCTCCTGCCTACGAGCAGTACTTC.

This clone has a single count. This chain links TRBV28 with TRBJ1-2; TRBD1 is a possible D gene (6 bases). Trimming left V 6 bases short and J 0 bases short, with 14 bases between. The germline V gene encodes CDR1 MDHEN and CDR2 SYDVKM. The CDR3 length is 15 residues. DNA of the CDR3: TGTGCCAGCAGGACTTTTGGACAGCCTAACTATGGCTACACCTTC. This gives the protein CASRTFGQPNYGYTF.

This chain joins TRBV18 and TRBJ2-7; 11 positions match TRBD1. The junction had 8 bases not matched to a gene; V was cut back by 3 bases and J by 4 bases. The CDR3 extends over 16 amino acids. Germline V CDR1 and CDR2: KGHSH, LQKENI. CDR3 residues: CASSPPDGQGAYEQYF. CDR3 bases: TGTGCCAGCTCACCTCCCGATGGACAGGGGGCTTACGAGCAGTACTTC.

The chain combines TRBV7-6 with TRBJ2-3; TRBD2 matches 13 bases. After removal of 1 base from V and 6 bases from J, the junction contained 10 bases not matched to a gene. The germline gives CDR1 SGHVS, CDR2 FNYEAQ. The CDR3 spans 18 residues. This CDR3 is CASSLVGGLAGFTDTQYF. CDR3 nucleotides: TGTGCCAGCAGCTTAGTCGGGGGACTAGCGGGGTTCACGGATACGCAGTATTTT. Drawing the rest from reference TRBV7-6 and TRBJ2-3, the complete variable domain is GAGVSQSPRYKVTKRGQDVALRCDPISGHVSLYWYRQALGQGPEFLTYFNYEAQQDKSGLPNDRFSAERPEGSISTLTIQRTEQRDSAMYRCASSLVGGLAGFTDTQYFGPGTRLTVL.

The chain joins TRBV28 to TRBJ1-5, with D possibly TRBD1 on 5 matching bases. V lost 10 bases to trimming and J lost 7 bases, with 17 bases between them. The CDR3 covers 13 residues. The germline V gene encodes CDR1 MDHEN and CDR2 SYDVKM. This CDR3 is CAIGWGRGQPQHF. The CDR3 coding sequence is TGTGCCATCGGTTGGGGCCGAGGGCAGCCCCAGCATTTT. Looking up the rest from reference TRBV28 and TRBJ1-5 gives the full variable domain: DVKVTQSSRYLVKRTGEKVFLECVQDMDHENMFWYRQDPGLGLRLIYFSYDVKMKEKGDIPEGYSVSREKKERFSLILESASTNQTSMYLCAIGWGRGQPQHFGDGTRLSIL.

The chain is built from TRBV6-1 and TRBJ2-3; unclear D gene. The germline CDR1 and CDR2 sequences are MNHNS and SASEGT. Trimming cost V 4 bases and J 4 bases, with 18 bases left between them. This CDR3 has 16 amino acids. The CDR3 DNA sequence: TGTGCCAGCAGTGGGTGGAGACCCCCCCGGGCAGATACGCAGTATTTT. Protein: CASSGWRPPRADTQYF.

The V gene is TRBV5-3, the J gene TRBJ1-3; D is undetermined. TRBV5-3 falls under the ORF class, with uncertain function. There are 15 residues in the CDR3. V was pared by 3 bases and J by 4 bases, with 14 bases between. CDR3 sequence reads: CARSSSFHAGNTIYF. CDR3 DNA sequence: TGTGCCAGAAGCTCCTCTTTCCACGCCGGAAACACCATATATTTT.